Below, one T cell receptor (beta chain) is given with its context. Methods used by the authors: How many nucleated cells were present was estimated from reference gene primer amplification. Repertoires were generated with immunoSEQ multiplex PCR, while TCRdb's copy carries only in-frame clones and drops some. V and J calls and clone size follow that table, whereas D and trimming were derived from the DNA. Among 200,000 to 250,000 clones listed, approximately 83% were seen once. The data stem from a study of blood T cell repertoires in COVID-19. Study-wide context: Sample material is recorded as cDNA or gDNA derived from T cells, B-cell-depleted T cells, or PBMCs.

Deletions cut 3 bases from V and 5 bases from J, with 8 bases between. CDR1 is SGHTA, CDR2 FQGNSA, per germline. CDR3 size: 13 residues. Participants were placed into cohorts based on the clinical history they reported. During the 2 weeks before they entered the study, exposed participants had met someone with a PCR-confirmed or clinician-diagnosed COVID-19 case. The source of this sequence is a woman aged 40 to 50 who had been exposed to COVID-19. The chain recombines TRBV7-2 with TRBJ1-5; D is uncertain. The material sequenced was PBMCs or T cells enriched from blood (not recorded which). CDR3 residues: CASSFLSHQPQHF. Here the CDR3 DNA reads TGTGCCAGCAGCTTTCTATCCCATCAGCCCCAGCATTTT.